Listed below are T cell receptor beta chains from one sample, sequenced in a study of CD4+ T cells in melanoma. Sequenced by immunoSEQ multiplex PCR; TCRdb stores in-frame clones only, minus some. The sample gives approximately 110,000 clones, 92% of which show up once; about 3.3% is in the top ten. Sequenced sample: peripheral blood. These receptors originate from a human donor with melanoma. The CDR3 runs from the conserved cysteine through the conserved F or W. A D gene is named only where the DNA matches it firmly. Size is omitted from some rows. Given values are once, few, many or a class for expanded clones.

D	V	size	J	CDR3	DNA
TRBD1	TRBV7-2	NA	TRBJ1-3	CASSKTGFGNTIYF	TGTGCCAGCAGCAAGACAGGGTTCGGAAACACCATATATTTT
NA	TRBV7-9	NA	TRBJ1-2	CASSRGETTYGYTF	TGTGCCAGCAGCAGAGGAGAAACGACTTATGGCTACACCTTC
TRBD2	TRBV10-3	NA	TRBJ2-1	CAISELTSGTLYNEQFF	TGTGCCATCAGTGAGTTGACTAGCGGGACCCTTTACAATGAGCAGTTCTTC
NA	TRBV7-2	NA	TRBJ2-1	CASSLDGTRGNEQFF	TGTGCCAGCAGCTTAGATGGGACGAGGGGCAATGAGCAGTTCTTC
NA	TRBV19	NA	TRBJ1-1	CASSIGLTEAFF	TGTGCCAGTAGTATCGGGCTCACTGAAGCTTTCTTT
NA	TRBV6-1	NA	TRBJ1-1	CPPATCYTEAFF	TGCCCGCCAGCCACCTGCTACACTGAAGCTTTCTTT
TRBD2	TRBV5-1	NA	TRBJ2-7	CASSLASSGGGTEQYF	TGCGCCAGCAGCTTGGCATCTAGCGGGGGGGGAACCGAGCAGTACTTC
TRBD2	TRBV5-1	NA	TRBJ2-1	CASTLRTSGGLNEQFF	TGCGCCAGCACCTTACGGACTAGCGGGGGCCTCAATGAGCAGTTCTTC
TRBD2	TRBV9	NA	TRBJ2-2	CASSVALLTGGNTGELFF	TGTGCCAGCAGCGTAGCCCTTCTTACGGGAGGGAACACCGGGGAGCTGTTTTTT
NA	TRBV7-6	once	TRBJ1-3	CASSTTGSGNTIYF	TGTGCCAGCAGCACGACGGGCTCTGGAAACACCATATATTTT
NA	TRBV20-1	NA	TRBJ2-3	CSADRGYTQYF	TGCAGTGCTGATAGGGGTTATACGCAGTATTTT
NA	TRBV15	NA	TRBJ1-1	CATTYGPDTEAFF	TGTGCCACCACTTACGGGCCTGACACTGAAGCTTTCTTT
TRBD2	TRBV7-2	NA	TRBJ2-5	CASSSGLVGVQETQYF	TGTGCCAGCAGCTCGGGACTAGTCGGGGTACAAGAGACCCAGTACTTC